This entry features one T cell receptor beta chain sequence. The sample belongs to a study of blood T cell repertoires in COVID-19. Authors' methods: By means of reference gene primer amplification, nucleated cell counts were estimated. TCRdb keeps only in-frame clones here, not all; method: immunoSEQ multiplex PCR. D and trimming come from the DNA, and the V and J calls and clone size come from that table. The sample shows hundreds of thousands of clones, 70% to 85% of them seen only once. This CDR3 has 18 residues. Germline assignment: CDR1 SGHAT and CDR2 FQNNGV. V was shortened by 5 bases and J by 6 bases, with 23 bases between the two germline ends.

The clonotype comes from a woman aged 40 to 50 with active or convalescent COVID-19. The material sequenced was peripheral blood. The chain combines TRBV11-2 with TRBJ1-6, with D possibly being TRBD1 (5 bases). This chain's CDR3 is CASSPVVAGINFNSPLHF. The CDR3 region has the DNA TGTGCCAGCAGCCCCGTCGTGGCAGGGATAAATTTTAATTCACCCCTCCACTTT.